These 26 T cell receptor beta chains came from one sample sequenced in a study of blood T cell repertoires in COVID-19. The assay was immunoSEQ multiplex PCR, and TCRdb's table has in-frame clones only and misses some. The sample has roughly 250,000 clones, 88% seen once. Sequencing input: peripheral blood. The receptors stem from a woman aged 25 to 45 with acute or convalescent COVID-19.

This chain links TRBV7-9 with TRBJ1-2; possibly TRBD1 for D (5 bases). This CDR3 is 13 amino acids long. V dropped 5 bases and J dropped 3 bases, with 10 bases sitting between them. The germline gives CDR1 SEHNR, CDR2 FQNEAQ (reference sequence). CDR3 in amino acids: CASSASGDYGYTF. The CDR3 DNA reads as TGTGCCAGCAGCGCTTCGGGGGACTATGGCTACACCTTC.

The V and J genes are TRBV7-2 and TRBJ1-1; perhaps TRBD1 as D (6 bases). This CDR3 has 15 amino acids. V shed 3 bases and J shed 6 bases, with 17 bases lying between them. Germline V gene data show CDR1 as SGHTA and CDR2 as FQGNSA. This chain's CDR3 is CASSFTGSLKAEAFF. CDR3 sequence (DNA): TGTGCCAGCAGCTTTACAGGGAGTTTAAAGGCTGAAGCTTTCTTT.

The chain links TRBV30 to TRBJ1-4; D is undetermined. Per germline, CDR1 GTSNPN and CDR2 SVGIG (reference sequence). This CDR3 comprises 14 residues. V dropped 4 bases and J dropped 4 bases, with 13 bases sitting between them. The CDR3 DNA follows: TGTGCCTGGAATCGGAGAGGTGTTAATGAAAAACTGTTTTTT. It codes for CAWNRRGVNEKLFF.

The J gene is TRBJ2-5, the V gene TRBV5-6, with 9 bases fitting TRBD1. The V gene end was trimmed by 0 bases and the J gene end by 4 bases; junction bases not matched to a gene: 13. The CDR3 has 18 amino acids. Germline V gene data show CDR1 as SGHDT and CDR2 as YYEEEE. CDR3 region: CASSLVAWGSTGGETQYF. The CDR3 nucleotides read TGTGCCAGCAGCTTGGTAGCTTGGGGGTCGACAGGGGGAGAGACCCAGTACTTC.

The chain recombines TRBV7-8 with TRBJ2-1; TRBD2 matches at 8 bases. The V and J ends lost 5 bases and 1 base, in that order; junction bases with no gene match: 4. CDR1 and CDR2 from the germline V gene are SGHVS and FQNEAQ. This CDR3 has 15 amino acids. This CDR3 is CASSQTSGSYNEQFF. CDR3 nucleotides: TGTGCCAGCAGCCAAACTAGCGGTTCCTACAATGAGCAGTTCTTC. Based on the CDR3 plus reference TRBV7-8 and TRBJ2-1, the full variable domain is GAGVSQSPRYKVAKRGQDVALRCDPISGHVSLFWYQQALGQGPEFLTYFQNEAQLDKSGLPSDRFFAERPEGSVSTLKIQRTQQEDSAVYLCASSQTSGSYNEQFFGPGTRLTVL.

The J gene is TRBJ1-1, the V gene TRBV12-5; D gene ambiguous. Germline V gene sequence: CDR1 LGHNT, CDR2 FRNRAP. The CDR3 is made up of 13 amino acids. The DNA for the CDR3 is TGTGTATTAGTGGACTCCATGAACACTGAAGCTTTCTTT. It yields the protein CVLVDSMNTEAFF.

The V call is TRBV2, the J call TRBJ2-7; D might be TRBD2 (5 bases). The germline gives CDR1 SNHLY, CDR2 FYNNEI. The CDR3 runs 13 residues. Trimming stripped 8 bases from V and 5 bases from J, with 16 bases between. In nucleotides, the CDR3 is TGTGCCAGCGAAGGTGAGAGGGCCCACGAGCAGTACTTC. Translating gives CASEGERAHEQYF.

The chain has TRBV19 and TRBJ1-1, with D possibly matching TRBD1 (5 bases). Germline CDR1 reads LNHDA; CDR2 reads SQIVND (reference sequence). V lost 1 base to trimming and J lost 4 bases, with 16 bases between them. The CDR3 loop spans 16 amino acids. The CDR3 DNA is TGTGCCAGTAGTATAGGGGGGGGACTATGGGGCACTGAAGCTTTCTTT. Translated, it gives CASSIGGGLWGTEAFF.

The gene calls are TRBV11-2 and TRBJ2-5; 7 bases line up with TRBD2. V trimming: 4 bases; J trimming: 9 bases; junction bases outside the gene matches: 20. CDR3 size: 17 residues. CDR1 is SGHAT and CDR2 is FQNNGV in the germline V gene. The chain's CDR3 is CASSSWRGGRAGWAQYF. Here the CDR3 DNA reads TGTGCCAGCAGCTCTTGGCGTGGCGGGAGAGCGGGCTGGGCCCAGTACTTC.

The chain employs TRBV7-2 and TRBJ2-1; no firm D call. V shed 1 base and J shed 1 base, with 5 bases lying between them. This CDR3 contains 14 residues. Germline lookup yields CDR1 SGHTA and CDR2 FQGNSA. The CDR3 DNA reads as TGTGCCAGCAGCTTAGACGGTTCCTACAATGAGCAGTTCTTC. Its translation: CASSLDGSYNEQFF. Full variable domain (outside the CDR3, taken from reference TRBV7-2 and TRBJ2-1): GAGVSQSPSNKVTEKGKDVELRCDPISGHTALYWYRQSLGQGLEFLIYFQGNSAPDKSGLPSDRFSAERTGGSVSTLTIQRTQQEDSAVYLCASSLDGSYNEQFFGPGTRLTVL.

The V and J genes are TRBV3-1 (or the pseudogene TRBV3-2) and TRBJ2-7; maybe TRBD1 (6 bases). The CDR3 loop spans 15 amino acids. Germline V gene data show CDR1 as LGHDT and CDR2 as YNNKEL (reference sequence). V was pared by 1 base and J by 0 bases, with 10 bases between. This chain's CDR3 is CASSQADRSSYEQYF. For the CDR3, the DNA is TGTGCCAGCAGCCAAGCTGACAGGAGCTCCTACGAGCAGTACTTC.

The chain has TRBV5-1 and TRBJ1-6; TRBD1 aligns across 9 bases. The CDR3 runs 18 residues. V was pared by 4 bases and J by 5 bases, with 13 bases of the junction left unmatched. Germline V lookup: CDR1 SGHRS, CDR2 YFSETQ. The CDR3 bases are TGCGCCAGCAGCCTGCAACCGGGACAGGGTAGAAATAATTCACCCCTCCACTTT. As protein: CASSLQPGQGRNNSPLHF.

The J gene is TRBJ2-5, the V gene TRBV6-5; D is ambiguous. CDR1 and CDR2 (germline): MNHEY, SVGAGI. V gave up 5 bases and J gave up 4 bases, with 17 bases separating them. This CDR3 is built from 15 residues. In DNA, the CDR3 is TGTGCCAGCAGTCAGGTCAACGACCACGGAGAGACCCAGTACTTC. It yields the protein CASSQVNDHGETQYF.

The chain recombines TRBV7-8 with TRBJ2-5; tentatively, D is TRBD1 (5 bases). The CDR3 runs to 12 residues. Trimming shortened V by 5 bases and J by 5 bases, and 9 bases separated the two germline ends. CDR1 and CDR2 from the germline V gene are SGHVS and FQNEAQ. CDR3 in amino acids: CASSPGPETQYF. CDR3 DNA: TGTGCCAGCAGCCCAGGGCCTGAGACCCAGTACTTC.

This clone was found a few times. V is TRBV19 and J is TRBJ2-5; 9 bases map to TRBD1. The germline V gene has CDR1 LNHDA and CDR2 SQIVND (reference sequence). The J segment lost 5 bases and the V segment lost 2 bases, leaving 9 bases of the junction unmatched. The CDR3 runs 16 residues. CDR3: CASSILGGQGVETQYF. The CDR3 DNA sequence: TGTGCCAGTAGTATACTAGGGGGACAGGGAGTGGAGACCCAGTACTTC. Full variable domain (remainder filled in from reference TRBV19 and TRBJ2-5): DGGITQSPKYLFRKEGQNVTLSCEQNLNHDAMYWYRQDPGQGLRLIYYSQIVNDFQKGDIAEGYSVSREKKESFPLTVTSAQKNPTAFYLCASSILGGQGVETQYFGPGTRLLVL.

This chain links TRBV7-2 with TRBJ2-1; 7 bases agree with TRBD2. This CDR3 is built from 17 residues. The germline V gene encodes CDR1 SGHTA and CDR2 FQGNSA. The trim removed 5 bases at V and 0 bases at J, leaving 10 bases unmatched. In DNA form, the CDR3 reads TGTGCCAGCAGCCCCCACGGGAGGCTTAGCTCCTACAATGAGCAGTTCTTC. Translated: CASSPHGRLSSYNEQFF.

The chain is built from TRBV9 and TRBJ2-1, with TRBD2 matching 11 bases. CDR1 is SGDLS, CDR2 YYNGEE, per germline. Germline trimming cut 3 bases from V and 9 bases from J; bases unmatched to any gene: 8. CDR3 length equals 15 residues. The CDR3, as DNA: TGTGCCAGCAGCGGTAGCGGGAGGGCCTCCGTTGAGCAGTTCTTC. Residues: CASSGSGRASVEQFF.

In the case of this clone: Other DNA sequences in the same sample also yield this CDR3. This chain connects TRBV30 to TRBJ2-1; no clear D. The V end lost 2 bases, the J end lost 1 base, and 3 bases lay between the germline ends. This CDR3 comprises 12 residues. Germline V lookup: CDR1 GTSNPN, CDR2 SVGIG (reference sequence). Here the CDR3 reads CAWSSSYNEQFF. In nucleotides, the CDR3 is TGTGCCTGGAGTTCTTCCTACAATGAGCAGTTCTTC.

V gene TRBV6-6 combines with J gene TRBJ1-1; perhaps TRBD1 as D (6 bases). The CDR3 spans 13 residues. Germline V gives CDR1 MNHNY, CDR2 SVGAGI (reference sequence). V was shortened by 4 bases and J by 8 bases, with 14 bases between the two germline ends. The CDR3 here is CASSSMGGLEAFF. DNA of the CDR3: TGTGCCAGCAGTTCAATGGGGGGGCTGGAAGCTTTCTTT.

V gene TRBV3-1 (or the pseudogene TRBV3-2) combines with J gene TRBJ2-7, with D possibly TRBD2 on 5 matching bases. Trimming stripped 4 bases from V and 0 bases from J, with 7 bases between. The CDR3 runs 13 residues. The germline gives CDR1 LGHDT, CDR2 YNNKEL (reference sequence). The chain's CDR3 is CASSRRGSYEQYF. CDR3 nucleotides: TGTGCCAGCAGCCGACGGGGCTCCTACGAGCAGTACTTC.

This clone was counted only a few times. The V and J genes are TRBV25-1 and TRBJ2-2; 9 positions match TRBD2. After removal of 4 bases from V and 0 bases from J, the junction contained 0 bases not matched to a gene. This CDR3 region has 15 residues. Germline V gene sequence: CDR1 MGHDK, CDR2 SYGVNS. The CDR3 sequence is CASSVAGANTGELFF. The CDR3 DNA follows: TGTGCCAGCAGTGTAGCGGGAGCGAACACCGGGGAGCTGTTTTTT. The full variable domain, in which reference TRBV25-1 and TRBJ2-2 provide the parts outside the CDR3, is EADIYQTPRYLVIGTGKKITLECSQTMGHDKMYWYQQDPGMELHLIHYSYGVNSTEKGDLSSESTVSRIRTEHFPLTLESARPSHTSQYLCASSVAGANTGELFFGEGSRLTVL.

A single count supports this clone. The rearrangement joins TRBV6-5 to TRBJ1-2; maybe TRBD1 (5 bases). CDR1 and CDR2 (germline): MNHEY, SVGAGI. The CDR3 extends over 12 amino acids. The V gene lost 7 bases and the J gene lost 4 bases, with 10 bases spanning the gap. CDR3 DNA sequence: TGTGCCAGCATGGGGGGAGGCTATGGCTACACCTTC. Translation gives CASMGGGYGYTF.

This chain joins TRBV3-1 (or the pseudogene TRBV3-2) and TRBJ2-5; tentative D call: TRBD2 (5 bases). CDR3 length: 14 residues. The V end lost 6 bases, the J end lost 2 bases, and 13 bases lay between the germline ends. CDR1 LGHDT and CDR2 YNNKEL come from the germline V gene (reference sequence). The CDR3 region has the DNA TGTGCCAGCAGTTCTACTAGTCCTCAAGAGACCCAGTACTTC. It codes for CASSSTSPQETQYF.

The chain uses TRBV4-3 and TRBJ2-5; the D gene is possibly TRBD2 (6 bases). CDR1 is LGHNA and CDR2 is YSLEER in the germline V gene. Trimming took 4 bases from V and 1 from J, leaving 13 bases between them. The CDR3 extends over 15 amino acids. The CDR3 nucleotides read TGCGCCAGCAGCCCTACTAGCAACCTCCAAGAGACCCAGTACTTC. Its protein product is CASSPTSNLQETQYF.

This chain connects TRBV19 to TRBJ1-3, with a possible D match to TRBD1 (6 bases). This CDR3 region has 14 residues. Trimming pared 11 bases from V and 2 bases from J, leaving 16 bases between. Germline CDR1 LNHDA, CDR2 SQIVND (reference sequence). Written as DNA, the CDR3 is TGTGCCTGCCTGGGGGCACCTACTGGAAACACCATATATTTT. Amino acid sequence: CACLGAPTGNTIYF.

V is TRBV4-2 and J is TRBJ2-5; 8 bases fit TRBD2. V gave up 3 bases and J gave up 1 base; unmatched junction bases: 10. The CDR3 is 17 amino acids. Germline loops: CDR1 LGHNA, CDR2 YNFKEQ. The CDR3 sequence: CASSQGSSSGLQETQYF. Here the CDR3 DNA reads TGTGCCAGCAGCCAGGGCTCGTCTAGCGGGCTCCAAGAGACCCAGTACTTC.